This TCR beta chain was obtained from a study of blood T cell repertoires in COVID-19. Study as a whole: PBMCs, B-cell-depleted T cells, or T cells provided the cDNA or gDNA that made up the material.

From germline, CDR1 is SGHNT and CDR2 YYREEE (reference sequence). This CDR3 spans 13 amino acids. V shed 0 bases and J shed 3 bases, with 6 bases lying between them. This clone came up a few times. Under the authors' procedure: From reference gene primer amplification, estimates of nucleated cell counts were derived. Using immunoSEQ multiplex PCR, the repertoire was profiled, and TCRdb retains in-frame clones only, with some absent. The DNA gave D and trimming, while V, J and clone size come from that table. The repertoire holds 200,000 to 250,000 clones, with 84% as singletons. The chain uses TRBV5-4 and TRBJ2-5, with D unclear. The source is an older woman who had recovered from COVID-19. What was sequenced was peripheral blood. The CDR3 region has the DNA TGTGCCAGCAGCTTGGTAGCAGAAGAGACCCAGTACTTC. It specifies CASSLVAEETQYF.